This TCR beta chain appears in the sequencing data of a study of response to subunit inactivated influenza vaccine (dated by TCRdb to the late 2010s). Concerning the study at large: Deep quantitative profiling of the T cell receptor repertoire was used in the study to follow responses to a trivalent subunit inactivated influenza vaccine. On the study overall, not on this receptor specifically: The authors proposed that each seasonal influenza vaccination may bring in only a limited number of new T cells.

The table lists this clonotype with a few counts. What this receptor recognizes is not known. A read error may produce the germline difference seen at one junction end. Libraries were built with RT-PCR. The listed sequencing device is Illumina HiSeq 2500. The public reads were quality trimmed at Q25 with fastp and then assembled into clones with MiXCR by TCRdb, keeping productive beta chains. Entries that share a CDR3 protein sequence are merged under the most common genes and DNA. This sample is represented by around 570,000 distinct CDR3 sequences; approximately 10% of them were singletons. 11% of the sample rests with the top ten. The data were also submitted as part of a second study, on T cells expressing NK-cell markers. As that second paper reports: TCR beta cDNA libraries were prepared using 5'RACE template switching, which introduced a universal primer site and unique molecular identifiers. Eight or nine donors provided sorted CD3+CD56+NKG2C+, CD3+CD56+NKG2C- and CD3+CD56-NKG2C+ T-cell subsets, whose TCR beta-chain repertoires were profiled. Of the eight sequenced donors, seven were found to be HCMV-seropositive and one was found to be HCMV-seronegative. To restrict sorting to alphabetaTCR-expressing T cells, an anti-gammadeltaTCR antibody was added in several experiments. In roughly 6 donors, the dominant CD3+CD56+NKG2C+ clonotypes ranked among the top 10 CD8+ clonotypes, making up about 1.0-7.5% of CD8+ T cells. Those dominant clonotypes were again the most abundant among CD3+CD56-NKG2C+ cells in four donors, at 28.3-60.1%. It remained unclear whether the expanded NKG2C-expressing T cell clones were specific for HCMV antigens. The eight sequenced donors were randomly selected healthy volunteers, three men and five women. A commercial ELISA kit detecting HCMV-specific IgG in serum was used to determine HCMV serostatus. Peripheral blood mononuclear cells were isolated from blood by Ficoll density gradient centrifugation. For roughly six donors, bulk peripheral blood T-cell repertoires were also sequenced from unsorted PBMC. Priming for cDNA synthesis came from the TCR beta constant segment, and two successive PCR amplification steps followed. Illumina HiSeq 2000/2500, MiSeq or NextSeq was used to sequence libraries as 2 x 150 bp reads. MIGEC was used to demultiplex reads and group the reads by UMI, and MiTCR was used to assemble and quantify clonotypes. To remove erroneous sequences, TCR cDNA sequences were retained only when supported by two or more reads. Downstream repertoire analysis used the tcR package, and clonotypes were matched across fractions by CDR3 nucleotide sequence plus V segment. VDJmatch was used to annotate antigen specificity against VDJdb, with one amino acid substitution in CDR3 permitted.

This TCR derives from a man aged 50 to 60 who received an inactivated influenza vaccine. Donor details come from another sample of the same person, matched by shared clones. The material was PBMCs from blood, obtained on the day of vaccination.

The nucleotide sequence reads as follows: TGTGCTAGCAGCTTAGCGGGAAGGACCAATGAGCAGTTCTTC. Protein translation: CASSLAGRTNEQFF. The rearranged chain carries TRBV7-7 and TRBJ2-1; TRBD2 fits 8 bases in the junction. The CDR3 holds 14 amino acids from the cysteine to the phenylalanine. The read is trimmed to its CDR3 DNA, 42 bases read in frame from base 1. The germline V gene (reference sequence) specifies SSHAT as CDR1 and FNYEAQ as CDR2. The full variable domain, completed from the reference TRBV7-7 and TRBJ2-1 proteins outside the CDR3, reads GAGVSQSPRYKVTKRGQDVTLRCDPISSHATLYWYQQALGQGPEFLTYFNYEAQPDKSGLPSDRFSAERPEGSISTLTIQRTEQRDSAMYRCASSLAGRTNEQFFGPGTRLTVL.